This T cell receptor (beta chain) was sequenced in a study of T cell clones after liver transplantation. Deletions cut 5 bases from V and 6 bases from J, with 9 bases between. CDR3 length: 12 amino acids. The V gene's germline CDR1 is ENHRY and CDR2 SYGVKD. Data came from immunoSEQ multiplex PCR; TCRdb stores just in-frame clones and leaves some out. The sample lists under 20,000 clones, around 84% occurring once. This chain joins TRBV10-3 and TRBJ2-3; D gene ambiguous. Sample: CD8+ T cells from blood, taken less than 50 months after liver transplant. The origin of this receptor is a human patient who received a liver transplant. Some T cells may be supplied by the graft donor. CDR3 loop: CAISTLDDTQYF. In DNA form, the CDR3 reads TGTGCCATCAGTACCTTGGATGATACGCAGTATTTT.